What follows are 16 T cell receptor beta chains derived from one specimen sequenced in a study of blood T cell repertoires in COVID-19. Data came from immunoSEQ multiplex PCR; TCRdb stores just in-frame clones and leaves some out. This sample yields nearly 350,000 clones, of which roughly nine tenths are seen a single time; over 0.8% belongs to the top ten. The material sequenced was PBMCs or T cells enriched from blood (not recorded which). The receptors were sampled from a woman aged 30 to 39 who had recovered from COVID-19.

DNA for the CDR3: TGTGCCAGCAGCGTATACGGGGGGGTTGGGGAGACCCAGTACTTC. Protein sequence: CASSVYGGVGETQYF. J is TRBJ2-5 and V is TRBV9; 8 bases line up with TRBD2. Germline CDR1 reads SGDLS; CDR2 reads YYNGEE. CDR3 length: 15 residues. Trimming at V came to 1 base and at J to 5 bases, leaving 7 bases not matched to a gene.

V usage is TRBV2 and J usage is TRBJ1-2; 8 bases fit TRBD1. CDR1 is SNHLY and CDR2 is FYNNEI in the germline V gene. The V and J ends lost 7 bases and 0 bases, in that order; junction bases with no gene match: 7. The CDR3 spans 15 residues. In nucleotides, the CDR3 is TGTGCCAGCACCCCGGGACAGGAAGCTAACTATGGCTACACCTTC. Amino acids: CASTPGQEANYGYTF.

This sequence joins TRBV28 and TRBJ2-3; TRBD2 matches at 8 bases. The junction had 11 bases not matched to a gene; V was cut back by 1 base and J by 2 bases. The CDR3 spans 18 residues. Germline CDR1 reads MDHEN; CDR2 reads SYDVKM. The CDR3: CASSLFGPAGGPTDTQYF. Here the CDR3 DNA reads TGTGCCAGCAGTTTATTTGGGCCGGCGGGGGGCCCCACAGATACGCAGTATTTT. Full variable domain (missing parts from reference TRBV28 and TRBJ2-3): DVKVTQSSRYLVKRTGEKVFLECVQDMDHENMFWYRQDPGLGLRLIYFSYDVKMKEKGDIPEGYSVSREKKERFSLILESASTNQTSMYLCASSLFGPAGGPTDTQYFGPGTRLTVL.

J is TRBJ1-5 and V is TRBV19; D may be TRBD1 (6 bases). CDR3 size: 21 residues. Per germline, CDR1 LNHDA and CDR2 SQIVND (reference sequence). V lost 4 bases and J 2 bases, leaving 30 bases between the germline ends. CDR3 protein: CASSTITPPRGRSLGNQPQHF. As DNA, the CDR3 is TGTGCCAGTAGTACCATCACCCCGCCGCGGGGGCGATCTCTCGGCAATCAGCCCCAGCATTTT.

The chain has TRBV5-6 and TRBJ1-1; no definite D call. Germline V gene lookup returns CDR1 SGHDT and CDR2 YYEEEE. This CDR3 region has 13 residues. Trimming stripped 0 bases from V and 2 bases from J, with 5 bases between. DNA of the CDR3: TGTGCCAGCAGCTTGGCGGTCAACACTGAAGCTTTCTTT. This sequence encodes CASSLAVNTEAFF.

The chain couples TRBV6-2 or TRBV6-3 to TRBJ1-1, with TRBD1 identical over 7 bases. Trimming at V came to 6 bases and at J to 9 bases, leaving 13 bases not matched to a gene. Germline lookup yields CDR1 MNHEY and CDR2 SVGEGT. This CDR3 spans 14 amino acids. In DNA, the CDR3 is TGTGCCAGCAGGCCTAGCAGGGGGGACCGAAAAGCTTTCTTT. This sequence encodes CASRPSRGDRKAFF.

The V call is TRBV5-6, the J call TRBJ1-3, with 8 bases lining up with TRBD1. V lost 3 bases, J lost 0 bases, and 5 bases stayed unmatched. CDR1 is SGHDT and CDR2 is YYEEEE in the germline V gene. CDR3 size: 16 residues. The CDR3 DNA reads TGTGCCAGCAGCTCGACAGGGGACTACTCTGGAAACACCATATATTTT. The encoded protein is CASSSTGDYSGNTIYF.

This chain links TRBV5-1 with TRBJ2-5, with 10 bases matching TRBD2. This CDR3 is 16 amino acids long. V shed 4 bases, J shed 7 bases, and the junction held 13 bases outside the gene matches. Germline loops: CDR1 SGHRS, CDR2 YFSETQ. The CDR3 DNA reads TGCGCCAGCAGCCAGGAGGCTAGCGGGGGATCGGGGACCCAGTACTTC. Amino acids: CASSQEASGGSGTQYF.

This clone was counted a few times. V is TRBV10-2 and J is TRBJ2-2; 10 positions match TRBD2. Germline CDR1 and CDR2: WSHSY and SAAADI. CDR3 length: 15 residues. V lost 3 bases and J lost 7; bases outside the gene matches: 5. The CDR3 sequence is CASSESSGGNGELFF. The CDR3, as DNA: TGCGCCAGCAGTGAATCTAGCGGGGGAAACGGGGAGCTGTTTTTT.

The chain carries TRBV4-3 and TRBJ1-2; TRBD1 matches at 8 bases. The CDR3 consists of 14 residues. V shed 4 bases and J 4 bases; nucleotides not matched to a gene: 5. Germline lookup yields CDR1 LGHNA and CDR2 YSLEER. CDR3 region: CASSRGQGLYGYTF. CDR3 in DNA: TGCGCCAGCAGCCGAGGACAGGGACTCTATGGCTACACCTTC.

The chain has TRBV25-1 and TRBJ1-2, with TRBD1 matching over 7 bases. V lost 3 bases and J lost 6; bases outside the gene matches: 16. The CDR3 sequence is 17 residues long. Germline V gives CDR1 MGHDK, CDR2 SYGVNS. The CDR3 DNA reads as TGTGCCAGCAGTGAGTTCGACCTCCGGGACAGAGGGGATGGCTACACCTTC. Its translation is CASSEFDLRDRGDGYTF.

This clone was detected only once. This chain uses TRBV4-1 with TRBJ1-6; D not certain. The CDR3 has 15 amino acids. The V end was cut by 5 bases, the J end by 0 bases, with 8 bases between. CDR1 is MGHRA and CDR2 is YSYEKL in the germline V gene. The CDR3 is CASSSKSSYNSPLHF. In nucleotides, the CDR3 is TGCGCCAGCAGCAGCAAGAGCTCCTATAATTCACCCCTCCACTTT.

The chain is built from TRBV19 and TRBJ2-5; maybe TRBD1 (6 bases). From germline, CDR1 is LNHDA and CDR2 SQIVND (reference sequence). The CDR3 is 13 amino acids. Deletions cut 3 bases from V and 4 bases from J, with 9 bases between. The CDR3 loop reads CASSIGGPETQYF. CDR3 DNA: TGTGCCAGTAGTATTGGGGGCCCAGAGACCCAGTACTTC.

The rearrangement joins TRBV11-2 to TRBJ2-5; D perhaps matches TRBD2 (7 bases). The CDR3 has 16 residues. The ends were cut back, 5 bases at V and 2 bases at J, with 18 bases in the middle. CDR1 SGHAT and CDR2 FQNNGV come from the germline V gene. The CDR3 bases are TGTGCCAGCAGCACCTACCGGGGGGCGTTACAAGAGACCCAGTACTTC. Encoded protein: CASSTYRGALQETQYF.

CDR3 amino acids: CASSLGTGANYGYTF. CDR3 nucleotides: TGTGCCAGCAGTTTGGGGACAGGGGCTAACTATGGCTACACCTTC. This sequence joins TRBV28 and TRBJ1-2, with 10 bases fitting TRBD1. CDR1 and CDR2 from the germline V gene are MDHEN and SYDVKM. With V trimmed by 3 bases and J by 0 bases, 1 base remained unmatched. The CDR3 is 15 amino acids.

This chain connects TRBV21-1 to TRBJ2-2; TRBD1, as called in the table, went unchecked against the DNA. TRBV21-1 is a known pseudogene. The CDR3 is 19 amino acids. CDR3 sequence (DNA): TGTGCCAGCAGCGACCTCAAGTCCGACAGGGATCCGGACACCGGGGAGCTGTTTTTT. This translates into CASSDLKSDRDPDTGELFF.